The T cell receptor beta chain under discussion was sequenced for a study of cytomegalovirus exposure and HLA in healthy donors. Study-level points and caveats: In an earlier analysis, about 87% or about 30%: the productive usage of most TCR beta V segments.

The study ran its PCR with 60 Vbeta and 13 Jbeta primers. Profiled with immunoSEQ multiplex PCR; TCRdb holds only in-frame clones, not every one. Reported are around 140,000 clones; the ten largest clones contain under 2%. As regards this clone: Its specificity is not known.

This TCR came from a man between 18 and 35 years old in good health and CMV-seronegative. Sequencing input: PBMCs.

The DNA for the CDR3 is TGCGCCAGCAGCCACCGGACTAGCGGGAGATTAGGCACAGATACGCAGTATTTT. This sequence encodes CASSHRTSGRLGTDTQYF. The chain has TRBV5-1 and TRBJ2-3, with TRBD2 matching 13 bases. The CDR3 is 18 amino acids. V was clipped by 4 bases and J by 1 base; unmatched bases: 9. Germline-derived CDR1 and CDR2 are SGHRS and YFSETQ. Full variable domain (rest looked up from reference TRBV5-1 and TRBJ2-3): KAGVTQTPRYLIKTRGQQVTLSCSPISGHRSVSWYQQTPGQGLQFLFEYFSETQRNKGNFPGRFSGRQFSNSRSEMNVSTLELGDSALYLCASSHRTSGRLGTDTQYFGPGTRLTVL.